The sequence of this TCR beta chain was determined in a study of early T cells in non-severe SARS-CoV-2 infection (dated by TCRdb to the early 2020s). The study in broad terms: Because TCR sequencing relied on bulk RNA taken from unsorted whole blood, pairing of alpha and beta chains was not possible. Broader findings and caveats from the paper: Matching against VDJdb was skewed toward anti-spike CD8 responses, likely underestimated virus-specific expansions, and missed private and CD4 specificities.

The CDR3 goes from the cysteine to the phenylalanine over 15 residues. The DNA shown is the 45-base CDR3, in frame from base 1. The germline V gene (reference sequence) supplies CDR1 SEHNR and CDR2 FQNEAQ. Trimming removed 4 bases from V and 1 base from J; the gene matches leave 7 bases unexplained. Notes on this clonotype: Its target antigen remains unknown. Base qualities are missing; no much larger clone stands one base away.

The library came from 5' RACE. Sequencing relied on a NextSeq 500. To correct for sequencing error and PCR bias, the TCR library protocol tagged individual cDNA molecules with unique molecular identifiers. Sequencing covered both TCR alpha and beta chains, and within each sample the abundances of alpha and beta sequences were tightly co-correlated. Per the authors' processing: Decombinator V4 was used to annotate TCR sequences for V gene, J gene and CDR3. Expanded TCRs were defined as changing significantly between any two time points under a Poisson model with p below 0.0001. Abundances of TCRs were expressed as counts per million after normalisation to the total number of TCRs sequenced in each sample. MAIT TCRs were defined by TRAV1-2 paired with TRAJ12, TRAJ20 or TRAJ33, and iNKT TCRs by TRAV10 paired with TRAJ18. A search of VDJdb, accessed on 1 November 2021, was run for TCRs annotated to CMV, EBV and SARS-CoV-2, with TCRs annotated for multiple antigens excluded. The raw public reads went through TCRdb reprocessing: fastp at Q25, MiXCR clone calling, in-frame beta chains kept. A single entry per CDR3 protein holds the most common genes and DNA from its merged rows. These V and J calls derive from TCRdb rather than the authors' analysis. Counted in this sample were approximately 70,000 distinct CDR3 sequences; over 8% of them appeared once. The leading ten clones occupy roughly a sixth of the sample.

This was a case-control study nested in a cohort of healthcare workers in London, UK, who had nasopharyngeal swab PCR tests and blood samples taken every week. Healthcare workers were recruited during the week of the UK lockdown, between 23 and 31 March 2020, and followed weekly for up to about 15 weeks. The sequence derives from an adult who was a healthcare worker with PCR-confirmed SARS-CoV-2 infection or an uninfected control (not recorded which). The chain employs TRBV7-9 and TRBJ2-7, with 7 middle bases fitting TRBD1. This specimen was whole blood, taken at baseline. The nucleotide sequence is TGTGCCAGCAGCTCGGGACAGCCGTCTTCCTACGAGCAGTACTTC. Its translation reads: CASSSGQPSSYEQYF.